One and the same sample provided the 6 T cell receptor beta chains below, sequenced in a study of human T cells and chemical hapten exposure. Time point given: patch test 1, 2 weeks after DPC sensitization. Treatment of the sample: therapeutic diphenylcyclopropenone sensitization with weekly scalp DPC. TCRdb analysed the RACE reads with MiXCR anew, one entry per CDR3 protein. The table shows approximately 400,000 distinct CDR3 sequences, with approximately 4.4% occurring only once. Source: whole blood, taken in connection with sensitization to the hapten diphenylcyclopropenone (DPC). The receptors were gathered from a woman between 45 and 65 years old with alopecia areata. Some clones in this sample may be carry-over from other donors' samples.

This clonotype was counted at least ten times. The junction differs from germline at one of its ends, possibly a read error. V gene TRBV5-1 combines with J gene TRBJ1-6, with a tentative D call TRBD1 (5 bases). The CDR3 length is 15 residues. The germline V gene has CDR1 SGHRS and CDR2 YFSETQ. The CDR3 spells CASSPLGDYDSPLHF. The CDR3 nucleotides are TGCGCCAGCAGCCCTCTGGGGGACTATGATTCACCCCTCCACTTT.

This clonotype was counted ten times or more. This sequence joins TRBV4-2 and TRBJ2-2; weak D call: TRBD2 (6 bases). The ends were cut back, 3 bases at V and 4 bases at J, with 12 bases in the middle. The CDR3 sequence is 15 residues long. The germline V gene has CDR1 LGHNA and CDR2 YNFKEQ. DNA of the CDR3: TGTGCCAGCAGCCAGCGACTAGAGGGCACCGGGGAGCTGTTTTTT. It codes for CASSQRLEGTGELFF.

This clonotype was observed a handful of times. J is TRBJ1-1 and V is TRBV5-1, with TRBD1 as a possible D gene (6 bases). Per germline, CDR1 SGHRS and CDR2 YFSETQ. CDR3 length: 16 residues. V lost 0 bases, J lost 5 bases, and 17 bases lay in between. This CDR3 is CASSLAPGGLGTEAFF. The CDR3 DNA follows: TGCGCCAGCAGCTTGGCCCCCGGGGGGCTGGGGACTGAAGCTTTCTTT.

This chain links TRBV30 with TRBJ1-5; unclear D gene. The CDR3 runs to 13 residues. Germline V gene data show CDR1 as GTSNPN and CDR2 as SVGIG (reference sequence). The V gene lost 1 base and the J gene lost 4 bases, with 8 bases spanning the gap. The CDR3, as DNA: TGTGCCTGGAGTGAGGGTAAAAATCAGCCCCAGCATTTT. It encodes CAWSEGKNQPQHF.

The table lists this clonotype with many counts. This chain's CDR3 is CASSLGLDEQYF. CDR3 DNA: TGCGCCAGCAGCTTGGGTTTAGACGAGCAGTACTTC. The V call is TRBV5-1, the J call TRBJ2-7; no firm D call. The ends were cut back, 0 bases at V and 5 bases at J, with 6 bases in the middle. This CDR3 is built from 12 residues. The germline gives CDR1 SGHRS, CDR2 YFSETQ.

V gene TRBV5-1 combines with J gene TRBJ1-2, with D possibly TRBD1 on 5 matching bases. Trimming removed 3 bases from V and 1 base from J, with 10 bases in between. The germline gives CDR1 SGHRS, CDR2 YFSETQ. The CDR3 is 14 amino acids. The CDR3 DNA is TGCGCCAGCAGCTATGAGACAGTTAACTATGGCTACACCTTC. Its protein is CASSYETVNYGYTF.